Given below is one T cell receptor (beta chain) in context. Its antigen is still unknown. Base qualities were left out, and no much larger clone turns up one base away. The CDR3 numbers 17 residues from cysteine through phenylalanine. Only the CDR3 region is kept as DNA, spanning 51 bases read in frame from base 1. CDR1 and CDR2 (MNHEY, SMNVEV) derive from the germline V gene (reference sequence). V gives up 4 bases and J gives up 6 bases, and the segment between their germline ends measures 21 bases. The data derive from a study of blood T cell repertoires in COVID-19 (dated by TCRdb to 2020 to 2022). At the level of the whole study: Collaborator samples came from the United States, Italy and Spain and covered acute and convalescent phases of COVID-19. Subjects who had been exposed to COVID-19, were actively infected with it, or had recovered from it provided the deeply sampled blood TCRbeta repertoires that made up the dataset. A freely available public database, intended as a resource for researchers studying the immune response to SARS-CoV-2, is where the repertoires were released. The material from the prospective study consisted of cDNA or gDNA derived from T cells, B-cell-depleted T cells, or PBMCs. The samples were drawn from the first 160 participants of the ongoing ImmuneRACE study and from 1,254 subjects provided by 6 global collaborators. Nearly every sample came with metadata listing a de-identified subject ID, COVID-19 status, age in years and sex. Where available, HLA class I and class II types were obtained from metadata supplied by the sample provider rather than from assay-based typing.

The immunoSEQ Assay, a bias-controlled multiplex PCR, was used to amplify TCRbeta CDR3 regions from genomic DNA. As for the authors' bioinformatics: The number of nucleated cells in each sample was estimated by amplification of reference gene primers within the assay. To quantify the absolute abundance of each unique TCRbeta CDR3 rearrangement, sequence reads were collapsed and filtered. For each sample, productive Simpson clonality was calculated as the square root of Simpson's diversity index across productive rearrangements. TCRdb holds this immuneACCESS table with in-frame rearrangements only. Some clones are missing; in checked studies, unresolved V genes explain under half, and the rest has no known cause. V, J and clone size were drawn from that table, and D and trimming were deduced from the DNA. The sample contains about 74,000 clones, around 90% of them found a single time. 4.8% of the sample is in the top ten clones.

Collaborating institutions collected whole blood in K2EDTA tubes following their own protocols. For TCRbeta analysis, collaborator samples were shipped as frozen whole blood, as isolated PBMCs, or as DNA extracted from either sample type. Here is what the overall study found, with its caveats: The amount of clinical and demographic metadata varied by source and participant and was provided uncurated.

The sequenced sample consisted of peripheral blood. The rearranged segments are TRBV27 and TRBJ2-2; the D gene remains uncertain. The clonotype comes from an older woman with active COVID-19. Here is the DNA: TGTGCCAGCAGTTCCCTAACTCACAGCCTTGCTCCCGGGGAGCTGTTTTTT. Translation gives CASSSLTHSLAPGELFF.